The entry that follows covers one TCR beta chain sequence. Source study methods: By means of reference gene primer amplification, nucleated cell counts were estimated. Generated by immunoSEQ multiplex PCR, the TCRdb table keeps only in-frame clones and is missing some. The DNA gave D and trimming, while V, J and clone size come from that table. The sample has tens of thousands of clones, roughly 90% seen once. The data were taken from a study of blood T cell repertoires in COVID-19. Study-wide background: Donors in the United States, Italy and Spain gave samples during acute or convalescent COVID-19. Nucleic acid was either cDNA or gDNA, and it came from T cells, B-cell-depleted T cells, or PBMCs.

V lost 2 bases and J lost 8, with 9 bases in between. CDR3 size: 13 residues. Looked up from germline, CDR1 is KGHDR and CDR2 is SFDVKD. The chain joins TRBV24-1 to TRBJ1-5; unclear D gene. The specimen was peripheral blood. This TCR was recovered from a man aged 50-59 years with active or convalescent COVID-19. Written as DNA, the CDR3 is TGTGCCACCAGTGATTCACCTAATAAGCCCCAGCATTTT. This gives the protein CATSDSPNKPQHF.